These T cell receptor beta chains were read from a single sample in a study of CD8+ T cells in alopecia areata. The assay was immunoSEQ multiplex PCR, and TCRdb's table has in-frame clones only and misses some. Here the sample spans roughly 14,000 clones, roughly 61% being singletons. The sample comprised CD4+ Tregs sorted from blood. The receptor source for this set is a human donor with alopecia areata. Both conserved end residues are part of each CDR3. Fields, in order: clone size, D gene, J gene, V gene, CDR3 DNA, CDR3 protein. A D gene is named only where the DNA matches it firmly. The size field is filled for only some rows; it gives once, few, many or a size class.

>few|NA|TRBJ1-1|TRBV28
TGTGCCAGCAGATTACGGACTGGGACCTCCGACGGGAACACTGAAGCTTTCTTT
CASRLRTGTSDGNTEAFF
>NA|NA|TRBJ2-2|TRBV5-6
TGTGCCAGCAGCTTAATTTGGGCCGGGGAGCTGTTTTTT
CASSLIWAGELFF
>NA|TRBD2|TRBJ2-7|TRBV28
TGTGCCAGCAGTTTAATGAGCGGGGGTCTGTCCTACGAGCAGTACTTC
CASSLMSGGLSYEQYF
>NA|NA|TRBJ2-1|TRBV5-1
TGCGCCAGCATAGAGCAGGATCCACGCTACAATGAGCAGTTCTTC
CASIEQDPRYNEQFF
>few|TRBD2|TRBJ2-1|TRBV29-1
TGCAGCGTCCTCGGGATGAGCGGGGGGCATGAGCAGTTCTTC
CSVLGMSGGHEQFF
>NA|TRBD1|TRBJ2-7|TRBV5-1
TGCGCCAGCAGCAGGGGACAGGGGTACGAGCAGTACTTC
CASSRGQGYEQYF
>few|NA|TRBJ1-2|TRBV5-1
TGCGCCAGCAGCCCGCGACAGGACGCTAACTATGGCTACACCTTC
CASSPRQDANYGYTF
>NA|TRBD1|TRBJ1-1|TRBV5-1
TGCGCCAGCAGCTCCGGACAGGGAGGCACTGAAGCTTTCTTT
CASSSGQGGTEAFF
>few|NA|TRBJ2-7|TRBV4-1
TGCGCCAGCAGCCTTGCAGGGTCTGGTGTCTACGAGCAGTACTTC
CASSLAGSGVYEQYF
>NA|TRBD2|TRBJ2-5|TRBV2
TGTGCCAGCAGCCACTGGGTAATAGCGGGATTGGAGACCCAGTACTTC
CASSHWVIAGLETQYF
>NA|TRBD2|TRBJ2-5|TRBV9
TGTGCCAGCAGCGTCGGGGGGTCCAGGTCGGTCCAAGAGACCCAGTACTTC
CASSVGGSRSVQETQYF
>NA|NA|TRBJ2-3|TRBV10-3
TGTGCCACCGCGACCCCATTGGGGGGCACAGATACGCAGTATTTT
CATATPLGGTDTQYF
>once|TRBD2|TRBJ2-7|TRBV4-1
TGCGCCAGCAGCCAAGTAGGCCTAGCGGGATCATCCTACGAGCAGTACTTC
CASSQVGLAGSSYEQYF
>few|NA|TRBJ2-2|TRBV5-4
TGTGCCAGCAGCCGGGAAGGGGGGGCCGGGGAGCTGTTTTTT
CASSREGGAGELFF
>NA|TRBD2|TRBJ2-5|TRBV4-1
TGCGCCAGCAGCCCTACTAGCGGCCAAGAGACCCAGTACTTC
CASSPTSGQETQYF
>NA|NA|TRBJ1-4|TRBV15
TGTGCCACTGCCCCAAGGGCACCCCCGGGAAAACTGTTTTTT
CATAPRAPPGKLFF
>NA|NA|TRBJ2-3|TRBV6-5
TGTGCCAGCAGTTACTGGGGGACTTCTAGCACAGATACGCAGTATTTT
CASSYWGTSSTDTQYF
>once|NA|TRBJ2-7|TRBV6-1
TGTGCCAGCAGTTTCGGGACGGGAACCTACGAGCAGTACTTC
CASSFGTGTYEQYF
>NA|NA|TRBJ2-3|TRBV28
TGTGCCAGCAGGGGCTATTTAGATACGCAGTATTTT
CASRGYLDTQYF
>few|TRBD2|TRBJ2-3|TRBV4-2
TGTGCCAGCAGCCAAGATCCATTGGGGACTAGTTCGTTCCCAGATACGCAGTATTTT
CASSQDPLGTSSFPDTQYF
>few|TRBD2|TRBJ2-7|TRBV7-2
TGTGCCAGCAGCTTTTCCTCCCGCGGGAGGGCCTCGTACGAGCAGTACTTC
CASSFSSRGRASYEQYF
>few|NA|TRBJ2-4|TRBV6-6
TGTGCCAGCAGTTACGTTATGGGGGCTGTCAAAAACATTCAGTACTTC
CASSYVMGAVKNIQYF
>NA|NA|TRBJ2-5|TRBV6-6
TGTGCCAGCAAGTTTCGGGGAACGGAGACCCAGTACTTC
CASKFRGTETQYF
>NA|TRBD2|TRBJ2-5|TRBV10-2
TGCGCCAGCCATCTAGCGGGAGCCCAAGAGACCCAGTACTTC
CASHLAGAQETQYF
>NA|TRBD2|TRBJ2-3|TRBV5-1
TGCGCCAGCAGCCCGCGGACTAGCGGGAGCCCAGATACGCAGTATTTT
CASSPRTSGSPDTQYF
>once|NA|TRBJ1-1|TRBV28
TGTGCCAGCAGTGGACTGCTGAACACTGAAGCTTTCTTT
CASSGLLNTEAFF
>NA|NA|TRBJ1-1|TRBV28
TGTGCCAGCAGTCCAGGAGGGATGAACACTGAAGCTTTCTTT
CASSPGGMNTEAFF
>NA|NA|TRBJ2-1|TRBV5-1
TGCGCCAGCAGCTGGAGGCCCCACCTCAGCGTCGATGAGCAGTTCTTC
CASSWRPHLSVDEQFF
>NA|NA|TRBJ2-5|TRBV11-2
TGTGCCAGCAGCTTAGATTCCGCGGGCGGGGAGACCCAGTACTTC
CASSLDSAGGETQYF
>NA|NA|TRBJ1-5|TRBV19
TGTGCCAGTACGAGGGTGGGGCATCAGCCCCAGCATTTT
CASTRVGHQPQHF
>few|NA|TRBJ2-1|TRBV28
TGTGCCAGCAGCCACTGGGAGAGCTCCTACAATGAGCAGTTCTTC
CASSHWESSYNEQFF
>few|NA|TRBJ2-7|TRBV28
TGTGCCAGCAGGACAGGATTCTACGAGCAGTACTTC
CASRTGFYEQYF